This TCR beta chain was recorded in a study of shared clonotypes between healthy human individuals. Study-level results: Sharing across a few donors was seen in roughly 5% of naive CD4 clonotypes. Sorted-subset sequencing, rarefaction showed, was incomplete despite large depth.

About this clone itself: The antigen remains undetermined.

As originally analysed: With immunoSEQ giving junction-only sequences and no quality scores, filtering differed. TCRdb's copy holds only in-frame clones and misses some; the assay was immunoSEQ multiplex PCR. The D gene and trimming were derived from the DNA, and the V and J assignments and clone size from that table. This sample carries 2,500,000 or so clones, around nine tenths of them seen once, and the ten largest clones take about 0.13%. Losses at the gene ends were 0 bases for V and 1 base for J; bases not matched to a gene: 8. Per germline, CDR1 SGHRS and CDR2 YFSETQ. This CDR3 has 17 residues.

The V and J genes are TRBV5-1 and TRBJ2-3; 7 positions match TRBD1. This TCR was sampled from a man between 18 and 29 years old in good health. Material for sequencing was naive CD4+ T cells sorted from blood. Subset reported: CD45RA+ positively selected. The CDR3: CASSLGQGDVRTDTQYF. For the CDR3, the DNA is TGCGCCAGCAGCTTGGGACAGGGAGATGTTCGCACAGATACGCAGTATTTT. The full variable domain, its missing parts supplied by reference TRBV5-1 and TRBJ2-3, is KAGVTQTPRYLIKTRGQQVTLSCSPISGHRSVSWYQQTPGQGLQFLFEYFSETQRNKGNFPGRFSGRQFSNSRSEMNVSTLELGDSALYLCASSLGQGDVRTDTQYFGPGTRLTVL.